This T cell receptor beta chain was captured by sequencing in a study of Graves' ophthalmopathy and Graves' hyperthyroidism listed by TCRdb under 2018. Concerning the study at large: Peripheral blood was collected at initial diagnosis, before any treatment. The study used signatures of the TCR beta repertoire to tell Graves' ophthalmopathy apart from Graves' hyperthyroidism and to predict which patients would progress to ophthalmopathy. In total, under 150 blood samples were TCR-sequenced: around 42 ophthalmopathy, 80 or so hyperthyroidism and 17 hyperthyroidism-to-ophthalmopathy patients. The independent validation cohort included 18 to 20 hyperthyroidism patients plus 17 patients who later progressed from hyperthyroidism to ophthalmopathy. Following sampling, methimazole starting at 30 mg daily was administered to hyperthyroidism patients, and high-dose intravenous methylprednisolone was administered to ophthalmopathy patients. To explore V-J signatures that separate ophthalmopathy from hyperthyroidism, a discovery set of 100 patients was enrolled, consisting of more than 40 with ophthalmopathy and 57 with stable hyperthyroidism. In more than five hyperthyroidism patients, T-cell repertoires of thyroid tissue and blood were compared. What the authors observed across the whole study: No statistical method was used to set the sample size in advance, and the investigators knew which group each participant was assigned to. Most of the expanded thyroid clonotypes with a frequency above 0.001 were also detected in blood, and it was suggested that the thyroid immune response may be reflected by blood repertoires. In validation, the model predicted ophthalmopathy progression with 70.59% sensitivity and roughly 72% specificity; some 13 predicted patients were CT-confirmed with GO in a median of roughly 6.8 months. In cross-validation, the 13-signature model distinguished ophthalmopathy from stable hyperthyroidism with 87.88% sensitivity and about 81% specificity, while in the test set the corresponding values were around 79% and 71%.

V is cut back by 0 bases and J by 5 bases, with 5 bases in the junction unmatched. The CDR3 spans 16 residues, from the cysteine through the phenylalanine. Just the 48-base CDR3 DNA is kept, in frame starting at base 1. The CDR1 and CDR2 encoded by the germline V gene are SGHVS and FQNEAQ. Ophthalmopathy patients had moderately to severely active disease, Clinical Activity Score of at least 3, NOSPECS grade of at least 4, and disease duration under 3 months. Patients with other autoimmune diseases, uncontrolled infections, pregnancy or lactation were excluded from the study. Clinical symptoms, serum thyroxine, TRAb, thyroid ultrasound and orbital computed tomography formed the basis of the diagnosis. Ficoll-Paque density gradient centrifugation was used to isolate PBMCs from 8 to 10 ml of fresh peripheral blood. Total RNA was extracted using Trizol reagent, and RNA quality was checked on an Agilent 2100 Bioanalyzer.

Remarks on this clonotype: The antigen it binds to is not known. No base quality values were provided; no much bigger clone lies one nucleotide off.

TCR beta CDR3 regions were amplified from RNA transcripts for repertoire sequencing. HTBI primers and the Qiagen OneStep RT-PCR kit were used in a first-round RT-PCR, which was followed by a second-round multiplex PCR, size selection and purification. Libraries were sequenced paired-end with 100 bp reads on an Illumina HiSeq2000. Per the source publication's procedure: SOAPnuke was used for read processing, and reads with adapters, uncalled bases, a mean Phred below 15, or no exact constant-primer or identifier match were discarded. COPE v1.2.5 was used to merge the high-quality paired reads. Each unique nucleotide sequence was treated as a clonotype, and MiTCR v1.1 was used to align the clonotypes to the IMGT TRB V, D and J references. Analysis was restricted to V-J combinations with a frequency above 0.0001, which covered roughly 99% of repertoires. A TCR clonal expansion and chaos score per V-J combination was defined as the ratio of F50 clonal expansion to chaos observed in the TCRdist matrix. Welch's t-statistics and random forest were used to reduce features to approximately 13 V-J combinations, which were fed into a naive Bayes classifier. The similarity between thyroid and blood repertoires was quantified using the Morisita-Horn index. TCRdb took the public reads, trimmed them with fastp at Q25, ran MiXCR for clone calling and kept in-frame beta chains. Each record represents a unique CDR3 protein, reported with the most common genes and DNA among its rows. The V and J calls shown here were made by TCRdb, not taken from the authors' results. The sample records roughly 700,000 distinct CDR3 sequences, roughly two fifths of which are singletons. Of the sample, 44% falls within the top ten clones.

The chain was built from TRBV7-8 and TRBJ2-7; 12 bases in the middle match TRBD1. Specimen: peripheral blood. The TCR was taken from an adult man with Graves' ophthalmopathy. The DNA reads TGTGCCAGCAGCTTAGCAGGGGGACAGGGGGCCCACGAGCAGTACTTC. It encodes CASSLAGGQGAHEQYF.